The subject of this entry is one T cell receptor (beta chain). Sequenced by immunoSEQ multiplex PCR; TCRdb stores in-frame clones only, minus some. The sample comprises roughly 710,000 clones, 70% to 90% of which are singletons, and roughly 0.01% rests with the top ten. This sample is drawn from a study of shared T cell receptors in the human thymus. V was clipped by 8 bases and J by 6 bases, with 11 bases between them. The CDR3 is 11 amino acids. The germline CDR1 and CDR2 sequences are DFQATT and SNEGSKA (reference sequence). Another study also made use of these data, one on human thymus T cells. That paper states: Congenital heart defects were the reason for the corrective surgery that the donors, healthy Finnish infants, were having. During corrective heart surgery, resections were taken, and the thymus tissue came from them. Blood and thymic repertoires both appeared biased in V and J gene usage. Related research described thymic repertoires that were highly overlapping among unrelated individuals.

This chain links TRBV20-1 with TRBJ2-1, with D tentatively TRBD1 (5 bases). This TCR was sampled from a girl under three years old with a congenital heart defect. The sample taken for sequencing was thymocytes. CDR3 sequence reads: CSPGQGNEQFF. CDR3 nucleotides: TGCAGTCCTGGTCAGGGCAATGAGCAGTTCTTC.